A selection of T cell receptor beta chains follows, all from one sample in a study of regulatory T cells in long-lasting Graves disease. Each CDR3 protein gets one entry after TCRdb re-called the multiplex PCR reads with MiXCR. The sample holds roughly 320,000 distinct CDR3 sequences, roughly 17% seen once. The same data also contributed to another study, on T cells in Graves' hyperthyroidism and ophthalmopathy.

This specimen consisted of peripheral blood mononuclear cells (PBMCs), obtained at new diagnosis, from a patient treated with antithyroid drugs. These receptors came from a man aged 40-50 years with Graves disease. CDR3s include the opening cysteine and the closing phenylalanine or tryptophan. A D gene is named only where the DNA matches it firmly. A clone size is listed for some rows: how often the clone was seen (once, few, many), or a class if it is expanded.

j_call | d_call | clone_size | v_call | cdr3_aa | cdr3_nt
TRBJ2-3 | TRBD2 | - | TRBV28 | CASSKTGTSGRRGTDTQYF | TGTGCCAGCAGTAAAACCGGGACTAGCGGGAGGAGGGGCACAGATACGCAGTATTTT
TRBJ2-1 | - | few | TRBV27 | CASSPTGLPVAYNEQFF | TGTGCCAGCAGTCCGACGGGACTGCCGGTCGCCTACAATGAGCAGTTCTTC
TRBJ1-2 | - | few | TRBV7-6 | CASSSRVHYGYTF | TGTGCCAGCAGCTCCAGGGTGCACTATGGCTACACCTTC
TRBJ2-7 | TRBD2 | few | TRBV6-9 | CASGYGGGSYEQYF | TGTGCCAGCGGTTACGGCGGGGGCTCCTACGAGCAGTACTTC
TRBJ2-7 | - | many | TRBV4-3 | CASSQGPGTYEQYF | TGCGCCAGCAGCCAAGGTCCGGGTACCTACGAGCAGTACTTC
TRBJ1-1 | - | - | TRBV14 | CASSQVPGRNTEAFF | TGTGCCAGCAGCCAAGTGCCGGGACGTAACACTGAAGCTTTCTTT
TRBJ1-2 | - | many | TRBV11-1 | CASSSLDNYGYTF | TGTGCCAGCAGCTCCCTGGACAACTATGGCTACACCTTC
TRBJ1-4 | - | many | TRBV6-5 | CASSYSTVNEKLFF | TGTGCCAGCAGTTACTCGACAGTTAATGAAAAACTGTTTTTT
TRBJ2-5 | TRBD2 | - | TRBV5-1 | CASTLVRGGRETQYF | TGCGCCAGCACCTTAGTGCGGGGGGGCAGAGAGACCCAGTACTTC
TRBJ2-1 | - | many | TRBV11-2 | CATSRQESYNEQFF | TGTGCCACCTCAAGACAGGAGTCCTACAATGAGCAGTTCTTC
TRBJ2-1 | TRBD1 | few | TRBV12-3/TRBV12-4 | CASTSGGANEQFF | TGTGCCAGCACCTCAGGGGGCGCGAATGAGCAGTTCTTC
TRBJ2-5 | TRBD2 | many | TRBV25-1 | CASSVLGLAAQETQYF | TGTGCCAGCAGTGTCCTAGGACTAGCGGCCCAAGAGACCCAGTACTTC
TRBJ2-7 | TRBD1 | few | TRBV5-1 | CASSLAPMGQGIDEQYF | TGCGCCAGCAGCTTGGCCCCTATGGGACAGGGAATCGACGAGCAGTACTTC
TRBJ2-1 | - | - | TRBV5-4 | CASSPLSNTPEDNEQFF | TGTGCCAGCAGCCCTCTGTCAAACACACCAGAGGACAATGAGCAGTTCTTC
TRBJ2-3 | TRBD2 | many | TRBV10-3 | CAISSGGEDTQYF | TGTGCCATCAGTTCGGGGGGGGAAGATACGCAGTATTTT
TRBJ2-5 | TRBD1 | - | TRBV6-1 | CASRGTGVLGTQYF | TGTGCCAGCCGTGGGACAGGAGTTCTGGGGACCCAGTACTTC
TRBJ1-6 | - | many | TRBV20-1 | CSARTGFGASYNSPLHF | TGCAGTGCTAGGACAGGTTTTGGTGCCTCCTATAATTCACCCCTCCACTTT
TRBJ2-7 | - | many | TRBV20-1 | CSARDRGWEQYF | TGCAGTGCTAGAGACAGGGGTTGGGAGCAGTACTTC
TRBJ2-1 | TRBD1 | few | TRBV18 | CASSARTGSFSYNEQFF | TGTGCCAGCTCAGCCAGGACAGGGTCGTTCTCCTACAATGAGCAGTTCTTC
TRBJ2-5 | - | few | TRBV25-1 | CASSEYLGDLETQYF | TGTGCCAGCAGTGAATATCTCGGGGACCTAGAGACCCAGTACTTC
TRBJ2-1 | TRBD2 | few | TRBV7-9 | CASSSSGTRSTNEQFF | TGTGCCAGCAGCTCCTCCGGGACTAGATCGACCAATGAGCAGTTCTTC
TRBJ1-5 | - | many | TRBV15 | CATSRDQGWNQPQHF | TGTGCCACCAGCAGAGATCAGGGTTGGAATCAGCCCCAGCATTTT
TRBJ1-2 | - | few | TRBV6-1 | CASSQRDYGYTF | TGTGCCAGCAGCCAAAGAGACTATGGCTACACCTTC
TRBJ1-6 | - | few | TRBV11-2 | CASSLWTEDSPLHF | TGTGCCAGCAGCTTATGGACAGAGGATTCACCCCTCCACTTT
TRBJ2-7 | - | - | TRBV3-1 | CASSQGERQYF | TGTGCCAGCAGCCAAGGTGAGCGACAGTACTTC
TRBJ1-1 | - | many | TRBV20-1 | CSAKGSGTGTEAFF | TGCAGTGCAAAGGGGTCAGGGACCGGCACTGAAGCTTTCTTT
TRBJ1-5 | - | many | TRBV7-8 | CASTDSSNQPQHF | TGTGCCAGCACTGACAGTAGCAATCAGCCCCAGCATTTT
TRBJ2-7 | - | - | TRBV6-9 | CASSYGPYEQYF | TGTGCCAGCAGTTATGGGCCCTACGAGCAGTACTTC
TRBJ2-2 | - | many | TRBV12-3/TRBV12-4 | CASSLRRANTGELFF | TGTGCCAGCAGTTTGAGAAGGGCGAACACCGGGGAGCTGTTTTTT
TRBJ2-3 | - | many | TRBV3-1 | CASSRLNTDTQYF | TGTGCCAGCAGCCGACTGAACACAGATACGCAGTATTTT
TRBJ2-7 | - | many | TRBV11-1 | CASSPQTGLEQYF | TGTGCCAGCAGCCCCCAGACCGGACTGGAGCAGTACTTC
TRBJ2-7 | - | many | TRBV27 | CASSSTRTGPYSYEQYF | TGTGCCAGCAGTTCAACACGCACCGGGCCTTACTCCTACGAGCAGTACTTC
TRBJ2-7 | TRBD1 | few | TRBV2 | CASSGTGDPYEQYF | TGTGCCAGCAGTGGGACAGGGGACCCCTACGAGCAGTACTTC
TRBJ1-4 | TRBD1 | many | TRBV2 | CASKNRGGGKLFF | TGTGCCAGCAAGAACAGGGGGGGGGGAAAACTGTTTTTT
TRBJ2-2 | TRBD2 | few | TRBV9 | CASSDASGPNTGELFF | TGTGCCAGCAGCGACGCTAGCGGACCTAACACCGGGGAGCTGTTTTTT
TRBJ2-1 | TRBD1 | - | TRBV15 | CATSIRQGYNEQFF | TGTGCCACCTCAATTAGACAGGGCTACAATGAGCAGTTCTTC
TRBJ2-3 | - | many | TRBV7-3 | CASSPRGPLRTDTQYF | TGTGCCAGCAGCCCCCGGGGGCCGCTCCGAACAGATACGCAGTATTTT
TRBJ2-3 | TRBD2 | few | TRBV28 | CASSLLAGGSVDTQYF | TGTGCCAGCAGTTTACTAGCGGGGGGGTCCGTAGATACGCAGTATTTT
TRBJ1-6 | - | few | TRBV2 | CASSERGVSSYNSPLHF | TGTGCCAGCAGTGAAAGGGGGGTCAGCTCCTATAATTCACCCCTCCACTTT
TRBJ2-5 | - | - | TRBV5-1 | CASSSRTEETQYF | TGCGCCAGCAGCTCGCGGACGGAAGAGACCCAGTACTTC
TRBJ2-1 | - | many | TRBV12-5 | CASGLVPPTRLEQFF | TGTGCTAGTGGTTTGGTACCTCCTACTAGACTTGAGCAGTTCTTC
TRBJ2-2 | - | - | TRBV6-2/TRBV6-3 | CASIPQGGSNTGELFF | TGTGCCAGCATTCCACAGGGCGGTTCGAACACCGGGGAGCTGTTTTTT
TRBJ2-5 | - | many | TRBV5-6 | CASGEAAWKETQYF | TGTGCCAGCGGGGAGGCGGCATGGAAAGAGACCCAGTACTTC
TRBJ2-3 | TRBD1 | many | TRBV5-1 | CASSLPLQGITDTQYF | TGCGCCAGCAGCTTGCCTCTACAGGGGATCACAGATACGCAGTATTTT
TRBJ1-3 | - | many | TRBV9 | CASSVTGTVGNTIYF | TGTGCCAGCAGCGTTACCGGGACGGTCGGAAACACCATATATTTT
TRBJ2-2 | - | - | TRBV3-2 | CASSPGLAGGRGTGELFF | TGTGCCAGCAGCCCCGGACTAGCGGGGGGGCGGGGCACCGGGGAGCTGTTTTTT
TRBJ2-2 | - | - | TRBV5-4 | CASSLDTFTGELFF | TGTGCCAGCAGCTTGGATACGTTCACCGGGGAGCTGTTTTTT